The subject of this entry is one TCR beta chain. Living in under 30 US areas, the participants were between 18 and 89 years of age. The data stem from a study of blood T cell repertoires in COVID-19. Study summary: COVID-19 samples, acute and convalescent, were from the United States, Italy and Spain.

Per germline, CDR1 LGHNA and CDR2 YNFKEQ. Trimming pared 0 bases from V and 5 bases from J, leaving 10 bases between. This CDR3 is built from 14 residues. Authors' data handling: Amplification of reference gene primers provided the estimated nucleated cell counts. Repertoires were generated with immunoSEQ multiplex PCR, while TCRdb's copy carries only in-frame clones and drops some. V and J calls and clone size are copied from that table; D and trimming were computed from the DNA. The sample carries 350,000 to 550,000 clones, approximately 90% recorded once. The chain employs TRBV4-2 and TRBJ2-5; a weak D match, TRBD1 (5 bases). The source of this sequence is a woman aged 18-29 years with acute COVID-19. The sequenced sample consisted of PBMCs or T cells enriched from blood (not recorded which). The chain's CDR3 is CASSQERQRETQYF. DNA for the CDR3: TGTGCCAGCAGCCAAGAAAGACAGAGGGAGACCCAGTACTTC.